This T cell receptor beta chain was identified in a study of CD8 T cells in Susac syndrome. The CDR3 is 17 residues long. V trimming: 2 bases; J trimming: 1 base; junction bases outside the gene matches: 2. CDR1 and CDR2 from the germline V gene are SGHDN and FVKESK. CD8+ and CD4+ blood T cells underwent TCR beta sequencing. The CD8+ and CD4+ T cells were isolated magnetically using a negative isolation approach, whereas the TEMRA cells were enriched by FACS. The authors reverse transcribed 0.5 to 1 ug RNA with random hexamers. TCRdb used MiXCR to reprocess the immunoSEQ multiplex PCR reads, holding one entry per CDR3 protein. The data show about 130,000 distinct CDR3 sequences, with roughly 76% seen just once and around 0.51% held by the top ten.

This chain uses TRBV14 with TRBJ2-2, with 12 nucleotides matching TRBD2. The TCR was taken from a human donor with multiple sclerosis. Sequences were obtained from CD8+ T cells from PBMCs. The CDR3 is CASSQLAGGKNTGELFF. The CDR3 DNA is TGTGCCAGCAGCCAACTAGCGGGGGGGAAGAACACCGGGGAGCTGTTTTTT.